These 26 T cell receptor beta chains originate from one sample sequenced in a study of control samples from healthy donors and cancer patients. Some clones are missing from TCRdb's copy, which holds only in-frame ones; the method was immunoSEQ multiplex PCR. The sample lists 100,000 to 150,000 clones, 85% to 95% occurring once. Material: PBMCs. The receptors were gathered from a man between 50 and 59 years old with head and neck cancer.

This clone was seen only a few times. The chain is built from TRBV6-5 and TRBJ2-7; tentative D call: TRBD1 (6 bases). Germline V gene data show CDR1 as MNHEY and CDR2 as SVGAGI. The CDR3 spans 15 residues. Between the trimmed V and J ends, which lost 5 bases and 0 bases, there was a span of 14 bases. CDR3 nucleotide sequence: TGTGCCAGCAGTAAACTGACAGGAGCCTCCTACGAGCAGTACTTC. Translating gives CASSKLTGASYEQYF.

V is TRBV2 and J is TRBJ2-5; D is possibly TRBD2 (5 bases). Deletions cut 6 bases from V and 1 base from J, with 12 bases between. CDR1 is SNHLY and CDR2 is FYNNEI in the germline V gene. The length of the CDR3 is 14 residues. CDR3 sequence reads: CASRVRSGQETQYF. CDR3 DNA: TGTGCCAGCAGAGTGCGGAGCGGCCAAGAGACCCAGTACTTC.

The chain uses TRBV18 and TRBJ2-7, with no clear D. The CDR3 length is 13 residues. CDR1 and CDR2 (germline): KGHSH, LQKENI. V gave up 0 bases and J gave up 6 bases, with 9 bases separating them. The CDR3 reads CASSPPARTEQYF. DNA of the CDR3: TGTGCCAGCTCACCACCGGCCAGGACCGAGCAGTACTTC.

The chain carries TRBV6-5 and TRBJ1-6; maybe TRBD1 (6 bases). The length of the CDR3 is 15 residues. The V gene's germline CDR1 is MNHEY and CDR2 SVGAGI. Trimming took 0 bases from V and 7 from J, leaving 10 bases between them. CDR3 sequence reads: CASSYSNRANSPLHF. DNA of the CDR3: TGTGCCAGCAGTTACTCGAACAGGGCAAATTCACCCCTCCACTTT.

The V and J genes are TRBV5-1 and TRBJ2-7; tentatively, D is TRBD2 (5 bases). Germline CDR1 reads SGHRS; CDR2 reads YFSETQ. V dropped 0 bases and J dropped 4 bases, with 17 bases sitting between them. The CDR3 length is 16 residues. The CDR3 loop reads CASSLVFIGESYEQYF. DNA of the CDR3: TGCGCCAGCAGCTTGGTATTCATCGGGGAATCTTACGAGCAGTACTTC.

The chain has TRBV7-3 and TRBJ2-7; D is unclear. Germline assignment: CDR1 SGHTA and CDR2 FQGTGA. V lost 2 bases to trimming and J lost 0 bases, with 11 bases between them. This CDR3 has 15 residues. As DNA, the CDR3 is TGTGCCAGCAGCTTAGAAGGCGGAAGCTCCTACGAGCAGTACTTC. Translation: CASSLEGGSSYEQYF.

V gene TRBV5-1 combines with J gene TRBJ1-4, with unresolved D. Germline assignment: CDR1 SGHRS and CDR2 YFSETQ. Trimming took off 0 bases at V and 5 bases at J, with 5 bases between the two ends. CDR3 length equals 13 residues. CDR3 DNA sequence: TGCGCCAGCAGCTTGGGACCCAATGAAAAACTGTTTTTT. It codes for CASSLGPNEKLFF.

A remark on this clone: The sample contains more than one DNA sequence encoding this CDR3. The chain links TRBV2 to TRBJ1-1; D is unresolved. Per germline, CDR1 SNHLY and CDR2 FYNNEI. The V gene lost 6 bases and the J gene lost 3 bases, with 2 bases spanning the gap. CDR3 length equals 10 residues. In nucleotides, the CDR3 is TGTGCCAGCAGCTACACTGAAGCTTTCTTT. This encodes CASSYTEAFF.

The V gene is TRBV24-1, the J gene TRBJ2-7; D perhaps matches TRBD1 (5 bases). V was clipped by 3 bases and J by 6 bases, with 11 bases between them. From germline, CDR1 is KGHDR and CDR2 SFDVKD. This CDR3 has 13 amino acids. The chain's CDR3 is CATSDRAGREQYF. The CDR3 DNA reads TGTGCCACCAGTGATAGGGCAGGGCGCGAGCAGTACTTC.

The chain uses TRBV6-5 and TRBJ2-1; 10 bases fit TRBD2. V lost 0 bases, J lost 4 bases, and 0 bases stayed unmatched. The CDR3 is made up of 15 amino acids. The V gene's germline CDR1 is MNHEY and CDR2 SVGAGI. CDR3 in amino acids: CASSYSSGGYNEQFF. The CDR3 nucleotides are TGTGCCAGCAGTTACTCTAGCGGGGGGTACAATGAGCAGTTCTTC.

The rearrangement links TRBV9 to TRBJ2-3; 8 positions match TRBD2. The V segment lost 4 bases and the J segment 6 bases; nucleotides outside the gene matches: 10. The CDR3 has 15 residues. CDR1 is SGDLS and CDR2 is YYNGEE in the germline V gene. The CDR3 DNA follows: TGTGCCAGCAGCACCCTCGCGGGGGGCCACGATACGCAGTATTTT. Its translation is CASSTLAGGHDTQYF.

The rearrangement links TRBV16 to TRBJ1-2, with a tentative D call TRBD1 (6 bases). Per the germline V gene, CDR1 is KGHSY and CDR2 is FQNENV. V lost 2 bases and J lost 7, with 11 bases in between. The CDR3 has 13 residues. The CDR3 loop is CASSQLGGGGYTF. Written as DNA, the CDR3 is TGTGCCAGCAGCCAACTCGGAGGGGGTGGCTACACCTTC.

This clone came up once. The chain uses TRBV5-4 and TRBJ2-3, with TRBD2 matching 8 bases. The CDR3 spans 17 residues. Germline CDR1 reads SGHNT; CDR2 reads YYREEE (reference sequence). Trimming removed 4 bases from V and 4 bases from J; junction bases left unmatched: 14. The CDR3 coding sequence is TGTGCCAGCAGCCCGACCTTTGGCGGGGGGCCCCCAGATACGCAGTATTTT. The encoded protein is CASSPTFGGGPPDTQYF.

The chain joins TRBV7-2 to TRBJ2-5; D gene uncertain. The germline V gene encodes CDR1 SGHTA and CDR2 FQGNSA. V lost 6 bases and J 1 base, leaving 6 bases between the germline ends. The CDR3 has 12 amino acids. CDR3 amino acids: CASSQPQETQYF. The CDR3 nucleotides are TGTGCCAGCAGTCAACCCCAAGAGACCCAGTACTTC.

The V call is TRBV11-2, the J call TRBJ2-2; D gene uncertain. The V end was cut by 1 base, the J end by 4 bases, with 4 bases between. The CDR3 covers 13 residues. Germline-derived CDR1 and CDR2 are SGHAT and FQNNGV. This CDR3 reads CASSLAFTGELFF. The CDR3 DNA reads TGTGCCAGCAGCTTAGCGTTCACCGGGGAGCTGTTTTTT.

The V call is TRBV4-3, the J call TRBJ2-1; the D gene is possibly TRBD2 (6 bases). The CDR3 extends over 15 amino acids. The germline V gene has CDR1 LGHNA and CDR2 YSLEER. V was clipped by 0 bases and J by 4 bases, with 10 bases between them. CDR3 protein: CASSQDPSAYNEQFF. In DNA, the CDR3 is TGCGCCAGCAGCCAAGATCCTAGCGCGTACAATGAGCAGTTCTTC.

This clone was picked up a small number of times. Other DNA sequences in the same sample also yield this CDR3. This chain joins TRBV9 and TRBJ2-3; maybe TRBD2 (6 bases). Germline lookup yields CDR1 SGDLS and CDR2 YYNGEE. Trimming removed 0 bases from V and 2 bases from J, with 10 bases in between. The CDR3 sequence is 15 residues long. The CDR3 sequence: CASSVGLAATDTQYF. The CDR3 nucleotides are TGTGCCAGCAGCGTAGGATTAGCGGCCACAGATACGCAGTATTTT.

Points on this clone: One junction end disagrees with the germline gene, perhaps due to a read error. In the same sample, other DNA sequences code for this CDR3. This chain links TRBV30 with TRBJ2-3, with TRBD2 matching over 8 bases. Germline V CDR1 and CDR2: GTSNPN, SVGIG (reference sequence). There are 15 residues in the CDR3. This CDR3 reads CAWIGGGRDTDTQYF. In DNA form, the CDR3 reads TGTGCCTGGATCGGCGGGGGGCGAGACACAGATACGCAATATTTT.

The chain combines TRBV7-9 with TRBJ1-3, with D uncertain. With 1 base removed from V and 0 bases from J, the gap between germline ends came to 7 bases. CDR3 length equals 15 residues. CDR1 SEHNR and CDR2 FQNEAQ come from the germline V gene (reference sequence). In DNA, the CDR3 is TGTGCCAGCAGCTTAGAAGGCATCTCTGGAAACACCATATATTTT. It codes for CASSLEGISGNTIYF.

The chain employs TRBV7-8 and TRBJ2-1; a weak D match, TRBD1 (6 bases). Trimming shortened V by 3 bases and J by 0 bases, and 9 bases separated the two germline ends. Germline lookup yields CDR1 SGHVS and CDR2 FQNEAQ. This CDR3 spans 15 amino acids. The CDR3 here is CASSFGQSSYNEQFF. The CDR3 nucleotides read TGTGCCAGCAGCTTCGGACAGAGCTCCTACAATGAGCAGTTCTTC.

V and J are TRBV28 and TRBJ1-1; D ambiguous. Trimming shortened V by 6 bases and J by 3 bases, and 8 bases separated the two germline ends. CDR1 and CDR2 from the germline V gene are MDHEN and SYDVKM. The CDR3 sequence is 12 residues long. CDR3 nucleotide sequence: TGTGCCAGCAGGTCGGCTTACACTGAAGCTTTCTTT. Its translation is CASRSAYTEAFF.

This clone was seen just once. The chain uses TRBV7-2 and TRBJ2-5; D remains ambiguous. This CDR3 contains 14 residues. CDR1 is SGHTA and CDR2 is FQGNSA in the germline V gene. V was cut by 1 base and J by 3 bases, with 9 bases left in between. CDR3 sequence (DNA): TGTGCCAGCAGCTTAGAATACTTAGAAGAGACCCAGTACTTC. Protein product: CASSLEYLEETQYF. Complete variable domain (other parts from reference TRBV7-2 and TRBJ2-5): GAGVSQSPSNKVTEKGKDVELRCDPISGHTALYWYRQSLGQGLEFLIYFQGNSAPDKSGLPSDRFSAERTGGSVSTLTIQRTQQEDSAVYLCASSLEYLEETQYFGPGTRLLVL.

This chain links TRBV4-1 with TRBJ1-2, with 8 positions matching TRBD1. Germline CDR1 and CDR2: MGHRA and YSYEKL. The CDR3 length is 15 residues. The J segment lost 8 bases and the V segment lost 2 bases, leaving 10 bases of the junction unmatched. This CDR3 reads CASSQPGQGRSGYTF. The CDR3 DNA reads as TGCGCCAGCAGCCAACCCGGACAGGGAAGAAGCGGCTACACCTTC.

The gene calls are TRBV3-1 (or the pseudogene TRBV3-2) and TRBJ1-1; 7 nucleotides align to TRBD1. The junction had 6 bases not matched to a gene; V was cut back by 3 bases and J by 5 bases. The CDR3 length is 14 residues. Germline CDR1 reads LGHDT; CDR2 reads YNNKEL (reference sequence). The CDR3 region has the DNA TGTGCCAGCAGCCATACAGGGGTTCTAACTGAAGCTTTCTTT. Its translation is CASSHTGVLTEAFF.

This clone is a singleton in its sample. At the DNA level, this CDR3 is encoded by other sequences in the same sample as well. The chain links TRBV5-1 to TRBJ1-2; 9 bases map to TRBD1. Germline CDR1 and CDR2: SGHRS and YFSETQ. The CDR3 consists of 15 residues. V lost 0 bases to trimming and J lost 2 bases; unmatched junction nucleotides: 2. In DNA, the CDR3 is TGCGCCAGCAGCTTGGGAGGGACAGGGAACTATGGCTACACCTTC. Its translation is CASSLGGTGNYGYTF.

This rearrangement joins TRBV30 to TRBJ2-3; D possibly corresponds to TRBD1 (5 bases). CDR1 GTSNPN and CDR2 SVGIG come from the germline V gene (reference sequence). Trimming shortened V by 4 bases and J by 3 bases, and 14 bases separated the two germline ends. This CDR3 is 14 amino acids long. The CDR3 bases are TGTGCCTGGACCACAGGTGGTGTGACAGATACGCAGTATTTT. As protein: CAWTTGGVTDTQYF.